Below, 20 T cell receptor beta chains from the same sample are listed, as sequenced in a study of blood T cell repertoires in COVID-19. Clones were read by immunoSEQ multiplex PCR, and TCRdb kept only the in-frame ones, dropping some. The data contain approximately 170,000 clones, about 85% of them singletons. The specimen was peripheral blood. The receptors stem from a man aged 60-69 years who had recovered from COVID-19.

The gene calls are TRBV9 and TRBJ1-5, with TRBD1 matching 8 bases. The germline V gene encodes CDR1 SGDLS and CDR2 YYNGEE. V shed 3 bases, J shed 3 bases, and the junction held 8 bases outside the gene matches. The CDR3 consists of 16 residues. DNA for the CDR3: TGTGCCAGCAGCGCTATGGGACAGGAGAACAATCAGCCCCAGCATTTT. This translates into CASSAMGQENNQPQHF.

This chain uses TRBV18 with TRBJ2-6, with 7 bases that match TRBD1. The CDR3 is 15 amino acids. V lost 4 bases and J lost 4; bases outside the gene matches: 4. Per germline, CDR1 KGHSH and CDR2 LQKENI. The CDR3 DNA sequence: TGTGCCAGCTCACAGGGGGCGCAGGGGGCCAACGTCCTGACTTTC. Its translation: CASSQGAQGANVLTF.

The V gene is TRBV10-3, the J gene TRBJ2-7; 9 bases are a match to TRBD2. The CDR3 has 15 residues. The junction had 5 bases not matched to a gene; V was cut back by 3 bases and J by 2 bases. CDR1 and CDR2 from the germline V gene are ENHRY and SYGVKD. CDR3 coding DNA: TGTGCCATCAGTGAACCTCTAGCGGGGACCTACGAGCAGTACTTC. Its protein is CAISEPLAGTYEQYF.

The rearrangement joins TRBV18 to TRBJ1-1; TRBD1 matches 7 bases. This CDR3 contains 15 residues. Germline V gene data show CDR1 as KGHSH and CDR2 as LQKENI. V shed 0 bases, J shed 1 base, and the junction held 2 bases outside the gene matches. The CDR3 DNA reads as TGTGCCAGCTCACCACCGGGACAGAAGAACACTGAAGCTTTCTTT. Encoded protein: CASSPPGQKNTEAFF.

The chain is built from TRBV5-1 and TRBJ1-2, with 7 bases matching TRBD1. Germline V CDR1 and CDR2: SGHRS, YFSETQ. CDR3 size: 17 residues. V lost 4 bases, J lost 6 bases, and 18 bases stayed unmatched. The CDR3 sequence: CASSATSRTGRYDGYTF. The CDR3 coding sequence is TGCGCCAGCAGCGCGACTTCTCGGACAGGTCGGTACGATGGCTACACCTTC.

This clone was seen just once. V gene TRBV15 combines with J gene TRBJ1-6; D might be TRBD1 (5 bases). CDR3 length: 14 amino acids. Trimming shortened V by 2 bases and J by 8 bases, and 10 bases separated the two germline ends. The germline CDR1 and CDR2 sequences are LNHNV and YYDKDF (reference sequence). This CDR3 reads CATSRQGEDSPLHF. The CDR3 region has the DNA TGTGCCACCAGCAGACAGGGTGAGGATTCACCCCTCCACTTT.

The chain uses TRBV28 and TRBJ1-5; 8 bases align to TRBD1. CDR3 length: 17 residues. Losses at the gene ends were 4 bases for V and 0 bases for J; bases not matched to a gene: 8. Germline V gene lookup returns CDR1 MDHEN and CDR2 SYDVKM. CDR3 nucleotides: TGTGCCAGCAGTTCCCGAAGGGGACAGGATAGCAATCAGCCCCAGCATTTT. It specifies CASSSRRGQDSNQPQHF.

The V gene is TRBV7-9, the J gene TRBJ1-5; perhaps TRBD1 as D (5 bases). CDR1 and CDR2 (germline): SEHNR, FQNEAQ (reference sequence). The CDR3 runs 14 residues. V lost 8 bases, J lost 4 bases, and 15 bases lay in between. CDR3 nucleotide sequence: TGTGCCAGCTGGGGGGGATTGACTAATCAGCCCCAGCATTTT. Translated, it gives CASWGGLTNQPQHF.

The rearrangement joins TRBV14 to TRBJ2-1; TRBD2 matches 13 bases. V shed 3 bases and J 0 bases; nucleotides not matched to a gene: 14. The CDR3 totals 21 residues. From germline, CDR1 is SGHDN and CDR2 FVKESK. CDR3 protein: CASSHWVPGTSGASSYNEQFF. The CDR3 DNA sequence: TGTGCCAGCAGCCATTGGGTACCGGGGACTAGCGGGGCCAGCTCCTACAATGAGCAGTTCTTC.

This chain joins TRBV4-3 and TRBJ1-3; D gene ambiguous. Germline V CDR1 and CDR2: LGHNA, YSLEER. Trimming removed 4 bases from V and 9 bases from J, with 16 bases in between. The CDR3 contains 14 residues. DNA of the CDR3: TGCGCCAGCAGCCTGGTAGGCGGTCCTGGCACCATATATTTT. Translation gives CASSLVGGPGTIYF.

The chain uses TRBV5-1 and TRBJ1-2; TRBD1 matches 9 bases. The CDR3 contains 17 residues. J was trimmed by 4 bases and V by 0 bases; bases with no gene match: 10. Germline V CDR1 and CDR2: SGHRS, YFSETQ. The CDR3 reads CASSLVAGQGFGYGYTF. CDR3 bases: TGCGCCAGCAGCTTGGTAGCGGGACAGGGATTTGGCTATGGCTACACCTTC.

The chain links TRBV5-1 to TRBJ2-2, with 8 positions matching TRBD2. The V and J ends lost 4 bases and 0 bases, in that order; junction bases with no gene match: 5. Germline V gene sequence: CDR1 SGHRS, CDR2 YFSETQ. The CDR3 contains 16 residues. The CDR3 DNA reads TGCGCCAGCAGCCCCCGGCGGGGGGCGAACACCGGGGAGCTGTTTTTT. It codes for CASSPRRGANTGELFF.

The chain couples TRBV5-1 to TRBJ1-1; D perhaps matches TRBD1 (5 bases). CDR1 and CDR2 from the germline V gene are SGHRS and YFSETQ. Deletions cut 0 bases from V and 8 bases from J, with 8 bases between. The CDR3 runs to 12 residues. CDR3 sequence: CASSLDYREAFF. DNA of the CDR3: TGCGCCAGCAGCTTGGATTACAGGGAAGCTTTCTTT.

The V gene is TRBV27, the J gene TRBJ1-3; no clear D gene. The CDR3 loop spans 10 amino acids. Germline loops: CDR1 MNHEY, CDR2 SMNVEV (reference sequence). The germline V and J ends were trimmed by 11 bases and 4 bases, with 6 bases remaining between them. This CDR3 is CADGGNTIYF. DNA of the CDR3: TGTGCCGACGGGGGAAACACCATATATTTT.

The V call is TRBV11-3, the J call TRBJ2-7; TRBD1 matches 10 bases. The CDR3 spans 17 residues. Per the germline V gene, CDR1 is SGHNT and CDR2 is YENEEA. V lost 2 bases, J lost 2 bases, and 9 bases stayed unmatched. Written as DNA, the CDR3 is TGTGCCAGCAGCTTATCACCGACAGGGGGCCAAACCTACGAGCAGTACTTC. This sequence encodes CASSLSPTGGQTYEQYF.

V usage is TRBV16 and J usage is TRBJ2-4, with D perhaps matching TRBD2 (7 bases). Germline lookup yields CDR1 KGHSY and CDR2 FQNENV. Between the trimmed V and J ends, which lost 4 bases and 8 bases, there was a span of 18 bases. The CDR3 length is 15 residues. The DNA for the CDR3 is TGTGCCAGCAGCCCACGGGGGGCCGAGAGTGACATTCAGTACTTC. Its translation: CASSPRGAESDIQYF.

The chain joins TRBV27 to TRBJ2-1; 8 bases agree with TRBD2. Germline V gene data show CDR1 as MNHEY and CDR2 as SMNVEV (reference sequence). V trimming: 7 bases; J trimming: 10 bases; junction bases outside the gene matches: 18. The CDR3 runs to 16 residues. CDR3 in amino acids: CASTPPSGGPSEEQFF. CDR3 coding DNA: TGTGCCAGCACCCCACCTTCGGGGGGGCCTTCTGAGGAGCAGTTCTTC.

This clone was observed a single time. This chain joins TRBV2 and TRBJ2-6; 8 positions agree with TRBD1. Germline V lookup: CDR1 SNHLY, CDR2 FYNNEI. With 4 bases clipped from V and 0 bases from J, the junction kept 8 bases outside the gene matches. The CDR3 is made up of 18 amino acids. DNA for the CDR3: TGTGCCAGCAGTGGTTTCGGGACAGGCCTCTCTGGGGCCAACGTCCTGACTTTC. Its protein is CASSGFGTGLSGANVLTF.

The chain couples TRBV19 to TRBJ2-1; the D gene is possibly TRBD1 (5 bases). V lost 6 bases, J lost 2 bases, and 14 bases lay in between. This CDR3 is built from 15 residues. CDR1 is LNHDA, CDR2 SQIVND, per germline (reference sequence). Here the CDR3 DNA reads TGTGCCAGTAGCCTGGACAAAGCACCCTACAATGAGCAGTTCTTC. Its protein product is CASSLDKAPYNEQFF.

The V and J genes are TRBV5-1 and TRBJ2-5, with 11 bases matching TRBD1. The CDR3 has 16 residues. V shed 1 base and J 2 bases; nucleotides not matched to a gene: 4. Germline loops: CDR1 SGHRS, CDR2 YFSETQ. CDR3 region: CASSLWGQGVQETQYF. CDR3 DNA sequence: TGCGCCAGCAGCTTGTGGGGACAGGGGGTGCAAGAGACCCAGTACTTC.